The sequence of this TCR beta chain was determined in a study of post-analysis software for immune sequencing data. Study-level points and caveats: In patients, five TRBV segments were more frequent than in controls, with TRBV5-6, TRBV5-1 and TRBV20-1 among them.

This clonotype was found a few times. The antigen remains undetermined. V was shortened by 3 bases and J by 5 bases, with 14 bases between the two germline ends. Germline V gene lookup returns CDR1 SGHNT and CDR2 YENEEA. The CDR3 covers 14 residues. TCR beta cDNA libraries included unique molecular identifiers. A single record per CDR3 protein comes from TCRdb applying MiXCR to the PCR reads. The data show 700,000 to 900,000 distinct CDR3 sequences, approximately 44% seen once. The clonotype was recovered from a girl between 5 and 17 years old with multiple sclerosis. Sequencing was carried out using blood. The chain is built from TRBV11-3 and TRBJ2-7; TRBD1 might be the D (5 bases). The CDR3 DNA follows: TGTGCCAGCAGCTTTTACCAGGGTCTGGACGAGCAGTACTTC. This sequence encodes CASSFYQGLDEQYF.